This passage covers 30 T cell receptor beta chains from one sample sequenced in a study of control samples from healthy donors and cancer patients (dated by TCRdb to the early 2020s). Preparation of the library involved the immunoSEQ multiplex PCR assay. The table comes from immuneACCESS by way of TCRdb, which keeps in-frame sequences with V and J called. Part of the clones is missing from these tables; in studies checked, under half for an unresolved V gene and the rest for unknown reasons. The sample data list 150,000 to 200,000 clones, and roughly 90% of these were observed just once. The ten largest make up 9.5% to 15% of the sample. Sequencing used blood. The receptors originated from a young man in good health.

The chain is built from TRBV27 and TRBJ2-7, with TRBD1 matching 9 bases. V lost 1 base to trimming and J lost 2 bases; unmatched junction nucleotides: 3. The CDR3 consists of 15 residues. Looked up from germline, CDR1 is MNHEY and CDR2 is SMNVEV (reference sequence). Here the CDR3 reads CASSLYRDRAYEQYF. The CDR3 DNA follows: TGTGCCAGCAGTTTATACCGGGACAGGGCCTACGAGCAGTACTTC.

The chain links TRBV27 to TRBJ1-2, with D possibly TRBD1 on 5 matching bases. The V gene lost 5 bases and the J gene lost 1 base, with 14 bases spanning the gap. The CDR3 is 15 amino acids. Germline V gene data show CDR1 as MNHEY and CDR2 as SMNVEV (reference sequence). CDR3 amino acids: CASSPTPGGNYGYTF. DNA of the CDR3: TGTGCCAGCAGTCCGACTCCTGGGGGTAACTATGGCTACACCTTC.

The V call is TRBV6-5, the J call TRBJ2-3; D may correspond to TRBD1 or TRBD2 (5 bases each). The CDR3 extends over 13 amino acids. Deletions cut 4 bases from V and 6 bases from J, with 11 bases between. Germline CDR1 reads MNHEY; CDR2 reads SVGAGI. Here the CDR3 DNA reads TGTGCCAGCAGTTCGGGGCCCCCGGATACGCAGTATTTT. Protein: CASSSGPPDTQYF.

The chain links TRBV11-3 to TRBJ2-1, with TRBD2 as a possible D gene (5 bases). CDR3 length equals 13 residues. Germline V CDR1 and CDR2: SGHNT, YENEEA. The V end lost 3 bases, the J end lost 4 bases, and 7 bases lay between the germline ends. CDR3 amino acids: CASSFLAYNEQFF. In DNA form, the CDR3 reads TGTGCCAGCAGCTTCCTAGCTTACAATGAGCAGTTCTTC.

The chain uses TRBV7-3 and TRBJ1-1; 7 nucleotides align to TRBD1. This CDR3 has 14 residues. The V and J ends lost 2 bases and 2 bases, in that order; junction bases with no gene match: 2. The germline CDR1 and CDR2 sequences are SGHTA and FQGTGA. CDR3 DNA: TGTGCCAGCAGCTTAGGGACAGTTAACACTGAAGCTTTCTTT. Amino acids: CASSLGTVNTEAFF.

The chain carries TRBV11-2 and TRBJ2-1, with 11 bases identical to TRBD1. Germline-derived CDR1 and CDR2 are SGHAT and FQNNGV. This CDR3 spans 16 amino acids. The trim removed 3 bases at V and 4 bases at J, leaving 5 bases unmatched. CDR3 sequence: CASSFSGTGGYNEQFF. CDR3 DNA sequence: TGTGCCAGCAGCTTTTCCGGGACAGGGGGATACAATGAGCAGTTCTTC.

This chain joins TRBV19 and TRBJ1-5; D is uncertain. The V end was cut by 9 bases, the J end by 9 bases, with 18 bases between. Germline V gene sequence: CDR1 LNHDA, CDR2 SQIVND (reference sequence). The CDR3 totals 13 residues. The CDR3 sequence: CASRPGNKGPQHF. CDR3 DNA sequence: TGTGCCAGCCGGCCCGGGAACAAGGGGCCCCAGCATTTT.

The J gene is TRBJ1-3, the V gene TRBV11-2; D is undetermined. The ends were cut back, 3 bases at V and 0 bases at J, with 6 bases in the middle. The CDR3 length is 14 residues. Germline loops: CDR1 SGHAT, CDR2 FQNNGV. CDR3 in amino acids: CASSFSGSGNTIYF. In nucleotides, the CDR3 is TGTGCCAGCAGCTTCTCTGGCTCTGGAAACACCATATATTTT.

V gene TRBV4-2 combines with J gene TRBJ2-7; D unresolved. The CDR3 contains 12 residues. The germline V gene has CDR1 LGHNA and CDR2 YNFKEQ. V lost 4 bases to trimming and J lost 6 bases, with 10 bases between them. CDR3 region: CASSPTEREQYF. In DNA form, the CDR3 reads TGTGCCAGCAGCCCCACTGAGCGCGAGCAGTACTTC.

The chain has TRBV5-1 and TRBJ2-1, with 10 bases matching TRBD2. CDR1 and CDR2 (germline): SGHRS, YFSETQ. The CDR3 extends over 18 amino acids. J gave up 5 bases and V 4 bases, and 15 bases lay outside the gene matches. The chain's CDR3 is CASSQIDMGLAFNNEQFF. The CDR3 nucleotides are TGCGCCAGCAGCCAGATTGATATGGGACTAGCGTTCAACAATGAGCAGTTCTTC.

V is TRBV6-5 and J is TRBJ2-5, with 9 bases fitting TRBD1. The CDR3 length is 15 residues. V shed 5 bases, J shed 2 bases, and the junction held 6 bases outside the gene matches. CDR1 MNHEY and CDR2 SVGAGI come from the germline V gene. CDR3 in amino acids: CASSRRGTGQETQYF. The CDR3 bases are TGTGCCAGCAGTCGTCGCGGGACAGGGCAAGAGACCCAGTACTTC.

The table lists this clone with a count of one. V gene TRBV4-3 combines with J gene TRBJ2-7; a possible D gene is TRBD2 (6 bases). The germline V gene encodes CDR1 LGHNA and CDR2 YSLEER. The CDR3 runs to 19 residues. Trimming pared 0 bases from V and 0 bases from J, leaving 21 bases between. In DNA form, the CDR3 reads TGCGCCAGCAGCCAAGAAGGTAACGGCGGTAGTAGCGGCTCCTACGAGCAGTACTTC. Residues: CASSQEGNGGSSGSYEQYF.

The table lists this clone with a count of one. The genes are TRBV12-3 or TRBV12-4 and TRBJ2-7; D unclear. V lost 6 bases and J 0 bases, leaving 9 bases between the germline ends. There are 13 residues in the CDR3. The chain's CDR3 is CASRYSISYEQYF. CDR3 sequence (DNA): TGTGCCAGCAGATATTCTATCTCCTACGAGCAGTACTTC.

The chain recombines TRBV25-1 with TRBJ2-3, with D unresolved. V was shortened by 8 bases and J by 1 base, with 10 bases between the two germline ends. CDR1 MGHDK and CDR2 SYGVNS come from the germline V gene. This CDR3 region has 13 residues. The CDR3 here is CASLDLGTDTQYF. In DNA, the CDR3 is TGTGCCAGCTTAGACCTGGGCACAGATACGCAGTATTTT.

Here the CDR3 reads CASSLDRGTNYGYTF. Here the CDR3 DNA reads TGTGCCAGCAGCTTGGACAGGGGAACTAACTATGGCTACACCTTC. This chain connects TRBV7-9 to TRBJ1-2; the match to TRBD1 covers 9 bases. The CDR3 covers 15 residues. Losses at the gene ends were 3 bases for V and 0 bases for J; bases not matched to a gene: 2. The germline CDR1 and CDR2 sequences are SEHNR and FQNEAQ (reference sequence).

This rearrangement joins TRBV9 to TRBJ1-4; 9 bases match TRBD1. V shed 4 bases and J 4 bases; nucleotides not matched to a gene: 5. The CDR3 contains 15 residues. CDR1 and CDR2 from the germline V gene are SGDLS and YYNGEE. The CDR3 DNA sequence: TGTGCCAGCAGCCGGGGACAGGGAGGTAATGAAAAACTGTTTTTT. This gives the protein CASSRGQGGNEKLFF.

The chain combines TRBV15 with TRBJ1-5, with D perhaps matching TRBD1 (6 bases). CDR3 length: 14 amino acids. Germline V gives CDR1 LNHNV, CDR2 YYDKDF (reference sequence). Trimming pared 4 bases from V and 2 bases from J, leaving 9 bases between. The CDR3, as DNA: TGTGCCACCAGCATAGAGGGGGGCAATCAGCCCCAGCATTTT. Its protein is CATSIEGGNQPQHF.

The rearrangement uses TRBV19 and TRBJ1-1; D gene ambiguous. The V gene lost 3 bases and the J gene lost 4 bases, with 12 bases spanning the gap. This CDR3 region has 14 residues. CDR1 and CDR2 from the germline V gene are LNHDA and SQIVND (reference sequence). CDR3 loop: CASSITAKATEAFF. DNA of the CDR3: TGTGCCAGTAGTATCACCGCCAAGGCCACTGAAGCTTTCTTT.

The chain uses TRBV5-5 and TRBJ1-2; D is undetermined. The ends were cut back, 2 bases at V and 6 bases at J, with 17 bases in the middle. The germline V gene has CDR1 SGHKS and CDR2 YYEKEE (reference sequence). This CDR3 is built from 15 residues. The CDR3 coding sequence is TGTGCCAGCAGCTTTCCCCCTCACTCTACAGATGGCTACACCTTC. Protein: CASSFPPHSTDGYTF.

The chain recombines TRBV5-1 with TRBJ1-1, with 9 nucleotides matching TRBD1. CDR3 length: 14 residues. Germline V gives CDR1 SGHRS, CDR2 YFSETQ. Trimming removed 5 bases from V and 8 bases from J; junction bases left unmatched: 10. The CDR3 nucleotides read TGCGCCAGCAGGCCACAGGGGGCGCCGGAGGAAGCTTTCTTT. Translated: CASRPQGAPEEAFF.

The genes are TRBV7-8 and TRBJ2-1; D is unresolved. This CDR3 is built from 13 residues. Germline loops: CDR1 SGHVS, CDR2 FQNEAQ. Trimming cost V 1 base and J 6 bases, with 7 bases left between them. CDR3 sequence reads: CASSLEVVNEQFF. The CDR3 DNA is TGTGCCAGCAGCTTAGAGGTGGTCAATGAGCAGTTCTTC.

The CDR3 DNA reads TGTGCCAGCAGCCGGTCGGGCGGGATAACATCCTACAATGAGCAGTTCTTC. Its protein is CASSRSGGITSYNEQFF. The rearrangement links TRBV14 to TRBJ2-1, with a weak D call TRBD2 (6 bases). This CDR3 is built from 17 residues. The germline V gene encodes CDR1 SGHDN and CDR2 FVKESK. Trimming shortened V by 4 bases and J by 1 base, and 17 bases separated the two germline ends.

The chain joins TRBV7-7 to TRBJ2-7; 14 bases agree with TRBD2. The CDR3 extends over 16 amino acids. The J segment lost 7 bases and the V segment lost 6 bases, leaving 11 bases of the junction unmatched. Germline V lookup: CDR1 SSHAT, CDR2 FNYEAQ (reference sequence). The CDR3 DNA reads as TGTGCCAGCAGGGAGGGACTAGCGGGGGCAATTGTTGAGCAGTACTTC. This translates into CASREGLAGAIVEQYF.

This chain joins TRBV2 and TRBJ2-2; TRBD1 matches at 9 bases. V dropped 6 bases and J dropped 2; count of bases not matched to a gene: 4. Germline V gene lookup returns CDR1 SNHLY and CDR2 FYNNEI. The CDR3 totals 15 residues. This CDR3 is CASRWTGDNTGELFF. The CDR3 DNA sequence: TGTGCCAGCAGATGGACAGGGGACAACACCGGGGAGCTGTTTTTT.

The V call is TRBV19, the J call TRBJ1-4; a weak D match, TRBD1 (5 bases). The V and J ends lost 6 bases and 7 bases respectively, with 15 bases between them. CDR1 and CDR2 from the germline V gene are LNHDA and SQIVND (reference sequence). This CDR3 is 14 amino acids long. CDR3 sequence: CASSSGGSGEKLFF. In nucleotides, the CDR3 is TGTGCCAGTAGCAGCGGGGGATCAGGTGAAAAACTGTTTTTT.

V is TRBV7-8 and J is TRBJ2-7, with 9 bases aligning to TRBD2. Looked up from germline, CDR1 is SGHVS and CDR2 is FQNEAQ. The CDR3 covers 16 residues. The trim removed 3 bases at V and 5 bases at J, leaving 11 bases unmatched. The CDR3 loop reads CASSFRRVAGAHEQYF. Written as DNA, the CDR3 is TGTGCCAGCAGCTTTCGGCGGGTAGCGGGAGCCCACGAGCAGTACTTC.

The chain links TRBV25-1 to TRBJ1-2, with D possibly matching TRBD1 (5 bases). Germline assignment: CDR1 MGHDK and CDR2 SYGVNS. There are 13 residues in the CDR3. The V and J ends lost 3 bases and 3 bases respectively, with 8 bases between them. DNA of the CDR3: TGTGCCAGCAGTGACAGGGACGACTATGGCTACACCTTC. The encoded protein is CASSDRDDYGYTF.

Regarding this clone: Within the sample, other DNA sequences also encode this same CDR3. The chain carries TRBV29-1 and TRBJ1-2; D is unresolved. V was clipped by 4 bases and J by 4 bases, with 7 bases between them. CDR1 is SQVTM, CDR2 ANQGSEA, per germline. The CDR3 length is 11 residues. This chain's CDR3 is CSVVEGYGYTF. CDR3 DNA sequence: TGCAGCGTTGTGGAGGGCTATGGCTACACCTTC.

The CDR3 region has the DNA TGTGCCAGCAGTGCTACTCCCCCGTCGGAGCAGTACTTC. This translates into CASSATPPSEQYF. The chain combines TRBV2 with TRBJ2-7; D unclear. V was pared by 4 bases and J by 7 bases, with 14 bases between. The V gene's germline CDR1 is SNHLY and CDR2 FYNNEI. CDR3 length: 13 residues.

J is TRBJ2-7 and V is TRBV12-3 or TRBV12-4; D assignment may be TRBD1 or TRBD2 (5 bases each). Trimming cost V 3 bases and J 2 bases, with 8 bases left between them. The CDR3 consists of 13 residues. The CDR3 loop reads CASSFVGAYEQYF. The CDR3 DNA is TGTGCCAGCAGTTTTGTGGGGGCCTACGAGCAGTACTTC.